The 7 T cell receptor beta chains given below trace back to one sample, sequenced in a study of control samples from healthy donors and cancer patients. Measured with immunoSEQ multiplex PCR; TCRdb has only the in-frame clones, and not every one. The data hold roughly 80,000 clones, with roughly nine tenths observed a single time. The sample comprised blood. These receptors all stem from a man in his forties or fifties in good health.

This clone was counted a single time. J is TRBJ1-2 and V is TRBV25-1, with D possibly being TRBD1 (5 bases). V was shortened by 5 bases and J by 2 bases, with 21 bases between the two germline ends. Germline CDR1 reads MGHDK; CDR2 reads SYGVNS. This CDR3 is 17 amino acids long. In DNA, the CDR3 is TGTGCCAGCAGTCCCTCCCGCATTGGGGGACGGAACTATGGCTACACCTTC. This sequence encodes CASSPSRIGGRNYGYTF.

The chain links TRBV6-1 to TRBJ2-1; the D gene could be TRBD1 or TRBD2 (5 bases each). The CDR3 has 15 amino acids. The germline V and J ends were trimmed by 3 bases and 6 bases, with 15 bases remaining between them. Germline V gene data show CDR1 as MNHNS and CDR2 as SASEGT. The CDR3 protein is CASSEDGTEVNEQFF. In DNA form, the CDR3 reads TGTGCCAGCAGTGAGGATGGGACCGAGGTCAATGAGCAGTTCTTC.

The chain joins TRBV7-3 to TRBJ1-1; the D gene is possibly TRBD1 (5 bases). The CDR3 contains 15 residues. Per the germline V gene, CDR1 is SGHTA and CDR2 is FQGTGA. Trimming took 5 bases from V and 0 from J, leaving 13 bases between them. The CDR3 nucleotides read TGTGCCAGCAGCCCAAGGGGCAGCCTGAACACTGAAGCTTTCTTT. Residues: CASSPRGSLNTEAFF.

The rearrangement joins TRBV20-1 to TRBJ2-7; D is ambiguous. Germline values: CDR1 DFQATT, CDR2 SNEGSKA (reference sequence). With 2 bases removed from V and 2 bases from J, the gap between germline ends came to 4 bases. This CDR3 is 11 amino acids long. The CDR3 region is CSARRTYEQYF. The CDR3 DNA reads as TGCAGTGCTAGACGGACCTACGAGCAGTACTTC.

The chain links TRBV28 to TRBJ1-4; D not resolved. From germline, CDR1 is MDHEN and CDR2 SYDVKM. Trimming shortened V by 3 bases and J by 8 bases, and 7 bases separated the two germline ends. The length of the CDR3 is 12 residues. In DNA, the CDR3 is TGTGCCAGCAGTTTGGTGGGGGAAAAACTGTTTTTT. Protein sequence: CASSLVGEKLFF. The entire variable domain, with the rest obtained from reference TRBV28 and TRBJ1-4, is as follows: DVKVTQSSRYLVKRTGEKVFLECVQDMDHENMFWYRQDPGLGLRLIYFSYDVKMKEKGDIPEGYSVSREKKERFSLILESASTNQTSMYLCASSLVGEKLFFGSGTQLSVL.

The chain uses TRBV11-3 and TRBJ1-3; D gene ambiguous. The germline CDR1 and CDR2 sequences are SGHNT and YENEEA. The CDR3 is 15 amino acids. Trimming pared 4 bases from V and 1 base from J, leaving 11 bases between. CDR3 nucleotides: TGTGCCAGCAGCTCGAAAGGGCTTTCTGGAAACACCATATATTTT. This sequence encodes CASSSKGLSGNTIYF.

This chain joins TRBV19 and TRBJ1-6; D gene uncertain. Germline V gene data show CDR1 as LNHDA and CDR2 as SQIVND (reference sequence). The CDR3 totals 15 residues. V was cut by 1 base and J by 6 bases, with 10 bases left in between. The DNA of the CDR3 is TGTGCCAGTAGTATAGGGCATGGTAGTAATTCACCCCTCCACTTT. Its translation is CASSIGHGSNSPLHF.